A selection of T cell receptor beta chains follows, all from one sample in a study of T cell responses to AZD1222 COVID-19 vaccine. Using immunoSEQ multiplex PCR, the repertoire was profiled, and TCRdb retains in-frame clones only, with some absent. The profile covers some 130,000 clones, with 80% to 90% appearing a single time and about a fifth taken by the ten largest. The sample was peripheral blood, taken on day 0 of AZD1222 vaccination. The receptors come from an adult in good health. The CDR3 runs from the conserved cysteine through the conserved F or W. A D gene is named only where the DNA matches it firmly. The listing skips clone size in some rows; elsewhere it reads once, few, many or a size class.

j_call v_call d_call clone_size cdr3_nt cdr3_aa
TRBJ2-1 TRBV9 . . TGTGCCAGCAGCGAAACGGGGGCCCCCTACAATGAGCAGTTCTTC CASSETGAPYNEQFF
TRBJ2-2 TRBV28 TRBD1 . TGTGCCACCTTCTCGACCCGGGACAGGGAACACACCGGGGAGCTGTTTTTT CATFSTRDREHTGELFF
TRBJ2-2 TRBV2 . . TGTGCCAGCACTCCACAGTCGAACACCGGGGAGCTGTTTTTT CASTPQSNTGELFF
TRBJ2-2 TRBV10-2 TRBD2 few TGCGCCAGCAGTGAAGGACTAGCGGGGGGACCCTCGAACACCGGGGAGCTGTTTTTT CASSEGLAGGPSNTGELFF
TRBJ1-3 TRBV3-1/TRBV3-2 TRBD1 . TGTGCCAGTGCGGGACAGGGAGGAAACACCATATATTTT CASAGQGGNTIYF
TRBJ2-5 TRBV5-1 TRBD1 . TGCGCCAGCAGCTTGGTAGGGACAGGAGCAGAGACCCAGTACTTC CASSLVGTGAETQYF
TRBJ1-2 TRBV14 . . TGTGCCAGCAGCCAAGATTACAGGGCTGCAGGGTATGGCTACACCTTC CASSQDYRAAGYGYTF
TRBJ1-1 TRBV12-3/TRBV12-4 TRBD1 . TGTGCCAGCAGTTTAGGACAGGGGCGGGAAGCTTTCTTT CASSLGQGREAFF
TRBJ2-7 TRBV4-1 . . TGCGCCAGCAGCCCAATTGGCCAGCTCAACTACGAGCAGTACTTC CASSPIGQLNYEQYF
TRBJ1-1 TRBV5-1 . . TGCGCCAGCAGCCCGAAGGGGTTTCCCCGCCGGTCGAACACTGAAGCTTTCTTT CASSPKGFPRRSNTEAFF
TRBJ1-2 TRBV28 . once TGTGCCAGCAGTTACCGGGACCGACCTAACTATGGCTACACCTTC CASSYRDRPNYGYTF
TRBJ2-1 TRBV13 TRBD2 . TGTGCCAGCAGCTCGCCAGGGACTAGCAAGTTCTTC CASSSPGTSKFF
TRBJ2-1 TRBV9 TRBD2 . TGTGCCAGCAGTCGACTAGCGGGGGGTCAATGGAGTGAGCAGTTCTTC CASSRLAGGQWSEQFF
TRBJ2-1 TRBV5-4 TRBD1 . TGTGCCAGCAGCAAGGGACAGACGTCCTTAGAGTTCTTC CASSKGQTSLEFF
TRBJ1-3 TRBV16 . . TGTGCCAGCAGCCAAGAGTGGGTCAACTCTGGAAACACCATATATTTT CASSQEWVNSGNTIYF
TRBJ1-5 TRBV19 TRBD1 . TGTGCCAGTAGTACTTCGGGACAGGGGGCTCAGCCCCAGCATTTT CASSTSGQGAQPQHF
TRBJ1-2 TRBV4-2 TRBD1 . TGTGCCAGCAGCCAAGTGGGACAGGGAAAAGGCTACACCTTC CASSQVGQGKGYTF
TRBJ1-5 TRBV7-7 TRBD1 once TGTGCTACCGGCCGAAGGATTTGGGACAGGTCAAATCAGCCCCAGCATTTT CATGRRIWDRSNQPQHF
TRBJ2-1 TRBV6-5 . . TGTGCCAGCAGTTACGGTCTGCACTCCTACAATGAGCAGTTCTTC CASSYGLHSYNEQFF
TRBJ1-5 TRBV7-6 TRBD1 . TGTGCCAGCAGCTCTGGGACAGGGGGTCAGCCCCAGCATTTT CASSSGTGGQPQHF
TRBJ2-7 TRBV29-1 . . TGCAGCGTTTTGACAGTCCTTAGCTACGAGCAGTACTTC CSVLTVLSYEQYF
TRBJ2-1 TRBV28 . . TGTGCCAGCAGTTCACCGGGACTGACTCAGTTCTTC CASSSPGLTQFF
TRBJ1-2 TRBV7-2 TRBD1 . TGTGCCAGCAGCTTAGGGGGGGACAGGGACTATGGCTACACCTTC CASSLGGDRDYGYTF
TRBJ2-3 TRBV7-2 TRBD2 . TGTGCCAGCAGCGTTACTAGCGGGGGCCCCGGGGGAAGAGATACGCAGTATTTT CASSVTSGGPGGRDTQYF
TRBJ1-6 TRBV18 . . TGTGCCAGCTCACCGACCTGGGGGGTTAGAAATTCACCCCTCCACTTT CASSPTWGVRNSPLHF
TRBJ1-1 TRBV28 . . TGTGCCAGCAGTTTACCCCTCCGCGAAGCTTTCTTT CASSLPLREAFF
TRBJ1-4 TRBV29-1 TRBD1 few TGCAGCGTCGTTACAGGGGGAAGGGAAAAACTGTTTTTT CSVVTGGREKLFF
TRBJ2-3 TRBV5-6 TRBD1 . TGTGCCAGCACCCGACGGGACAGGGTCACAGATACGCAGTATTTT CASTRRDRVTDTQYF
TRBJ2-5 TRBV18 . . TGTGCCAGCTCACCGTCGGAGACCCAGTACTTC CASSPSETQYF
TRBJ1-3 TRBV6-7 . . TGTGCCAGCAGTTACGGCAGACTTTCTTTTTCCGATCCAAAATCAACAAACACCATATATTTT CASSYGRLSFSDPKSTNTIYF
TRBJ2-2 TRBV6-4 . few TGTGCCAGCAGTGACTCCCAGGGGTCTACCGGGGAGCTGTTTTTT CASSDSQGSTGELFF
TRBJ2-1 TRBV29-1 . . TGCAGCGTGAGCCCGGGACGGGACCTCACTAGCTCCTACAATGAGCAGTTCTTC CSVSPGRDLTSSYNEQFF
TRBJ2-1 TRBV19 . . TGTGCCAGTAGTGTACAGCACAGGGATGAGCAGTTCTTC CASSVQHRDEQFF
TRBJ2-7 TRBV5-6 . . TGTGCCAGCAGCCGACAGCTCTACGAGCAGTACTTC CASSRQLYEQYF
TRBJ1-2 TRBV4-3 TRBD1 . TGCGCCAGCAGCCAAGATTGGGACAGGCCTTGGGGCTACACCTTC CASSQDWDRPWGYTF
TRBJ2-3 TRBV25-1 TRBD1 . TGTGCCAGCAGTGGAGGACCAGGGGGCGGAATGGGGACAGATACGCAGTATTTT CASSGGPGGGMGTDTQYF
TRBJ2-7 TRBV12-3/TRBV12-4 . . TGTGCCAGCAGTTCTACCGCCTACGAGCAGTACTTC CASSSTAYEQYF
TRBJ1-1 TRBV20-1 TRBD1 . TGCAGTGCTAGTTTGGACAGGAAGAGTGAAGCTTTCTTT CSASLDRKSEAFF
TRBJ1-3 TRBV29-1 . . TGCAGCGTTGAACTGAACTCTGGAAACACCATATATTTT CSVELNSGNTIYF
TRBJ1-2 TRBV7-9 . . TGTGCCAGCAGCTTAGCGATGACAGCTACCAACTATGGCTACACCTTC CASSLAMTATNYGYTF
TRBJ1-5 TRBV5-1 . . TGCGCCAGCAGCTTGGATTCGGGACGACCCCAGCATTTT CASSLDSGRPQHF
TRBJ2-7 TRBV5-5 . . TGTGCCAGCAGCTGGGAGTTTAGCTCCTACGAGCAGTACTTC CASSWEFSSYEQYF
TRBJ1-5 TRBV5-1 . . TGCGCCAGCAGCCCCGAGGGCAATAGCAATCAGCCCCAGCATTTT CASSPEGNSNQPQHF
TRBJ2-7 TRBV5-1 TRBD1 . TGCGCCAGCAGCTTGGGAGGACAGGGCACCTACGAGCAGTACTTC CASSLGGQGTYEQYF
TRBJ2-1 TRBV7-8 . . TGTGCCAGCAGCTCCCGGACAGTTAGCTCCTACAATGAGCAGTTCTTC CASSSRTVSSYNEQFF
TRBJ2-7 TRBV4-3 . few TGCGCCAGCAGCCAGGGCACCGGGACGCTTAGCTCCTACGAGCAGTACTTC CASSQGTGTLSSYEQYF
TRBJ2-5 TRBV7-9 TRBD2 . TGTGCCAGCAGCACCGGGACTAGCGGGGAGACCCAGTACTTC CASSTGTSGETQYF
TRBJ1-2 TRBV28 . . TGTGCCAGCAGTTCCCCCACACCTGAAGGTGGCTACACCTTC CASSSPTPEGGYTF
TRBJ1-4 TRBV4-3 . . TGCGCCAGCAGCCAAGTTGGGCAGAAGAATGAAAAACTGTTTTTT CASSQVGQKNEKLFF
TRBJ2-7 TRBV11-2 TRBD2 . TGTGCCAGCAGCATGATAGCGGGGGGGCCCTACGAGCAGTACTTC CASSMIAGGPYEQYF
TRBJ1-4 TRBV2 TRBD1 few TGTGCCAGCAGCCAGGGACAGGGGCAACCCAATAATGAAAAACTGTTTTTT CASSQGQGQPNNEKLFF